This T cell receptor beta chain was obtained from a study of shared clonotypes between healthy human individuals. Remarks on this clone: The antigen is not known.

CDR3 length: 16 residues. Germline V gene data show CDR1 as ENHRY and CDR2 as SYGVKD. The trim removed 2 bases at V and 7 bases at J, leaving 11 bases unmatched. General study results and limits: Depth of sequencing was expected to influence donor clonotype sharing. The sharing of 4.5% to 5% of naive CD4 clonotypes was seen across several donors.

Researchers divided each subset's genomic DNA evenly across several immunoSEQ plates. The table came from immunoSEQ multiplex PCR; TCRdb's copy has only in-frame clones and leaves some out. The sample contains under 600,000 clones, around 96% of which appear only once. Donors comprised only Caucasian adults living in Nashville, Tennessee. The clonotype was recovered from a woman aged 25-40 years in good health. Sequencing was carried out using naive CD4+ T cells sorted from blood. Regarding subset: CD45RA+ positively selected. V is TRBV10-3 and J is TRBJ2-5; 9 bases align to TRBD2. This CDR3 is CAISEQVAGVTGTQYF. CDR3 in DNA: TGTGCCATCAGTGAGCAGGTAGCGGGAGTCACAGGGACCCAGTACTTC.